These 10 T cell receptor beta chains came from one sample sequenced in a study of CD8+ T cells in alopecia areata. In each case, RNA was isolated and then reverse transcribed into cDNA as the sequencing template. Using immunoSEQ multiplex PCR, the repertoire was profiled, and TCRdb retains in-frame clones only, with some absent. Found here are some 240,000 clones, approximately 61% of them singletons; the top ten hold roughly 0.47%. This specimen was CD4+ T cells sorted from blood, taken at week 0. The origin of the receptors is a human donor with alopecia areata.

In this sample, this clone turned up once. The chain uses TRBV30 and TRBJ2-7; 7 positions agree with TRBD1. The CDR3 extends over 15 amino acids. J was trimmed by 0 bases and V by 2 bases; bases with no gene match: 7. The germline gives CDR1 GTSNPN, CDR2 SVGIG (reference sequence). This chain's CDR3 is CAWSLTTGVSYEQYF. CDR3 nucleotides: TGTGCCTGGAGTCTTACTACAGGGGTCTCCTACGAGCAGTACTTC.

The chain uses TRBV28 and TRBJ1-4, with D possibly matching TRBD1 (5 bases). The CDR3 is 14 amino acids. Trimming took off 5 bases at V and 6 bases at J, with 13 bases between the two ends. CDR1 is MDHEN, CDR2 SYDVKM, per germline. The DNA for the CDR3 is TGTGCCAGCAGTATTCGACAGAAAGATGAAAAACTGTTTTTT. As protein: CASSIRQKDEKLFF.

The CDR3 loop reads CASSPRTGGETQYF. The CDR3 bases are TGTGCCAGCAGCCCCCGGACAGGGGGAGAGACCCAGTACTTC. The rearrangement links TRBV6-5 to TRBJ2-5; 10 bases are shared with TRBD1. The CDR3 totals 14 residues. Trimming took 6 bases from V and 4 from J; bases not matched to a gene: 5. The germline gives CDR1 MNHEY, CDR2 SVGAGI.

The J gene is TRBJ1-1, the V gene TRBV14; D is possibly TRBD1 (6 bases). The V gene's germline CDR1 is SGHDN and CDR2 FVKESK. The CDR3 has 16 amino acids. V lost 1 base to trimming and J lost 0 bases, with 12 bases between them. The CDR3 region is CASSQGGTGLNTEAFF. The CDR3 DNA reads TGTGCCAGCAGCCAAGGGGGAACAGGGCTGAACACTGAAGCTTTCTTT.

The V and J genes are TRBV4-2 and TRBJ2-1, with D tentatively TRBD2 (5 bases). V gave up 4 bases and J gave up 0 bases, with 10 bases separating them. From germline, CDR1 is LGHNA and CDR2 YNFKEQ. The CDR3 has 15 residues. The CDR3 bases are TGTGCCAGCAGCCCTATCAGCGGCTCCTACAATGAGCAGTTCTTC. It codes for CASSPISGSYNEQFF.

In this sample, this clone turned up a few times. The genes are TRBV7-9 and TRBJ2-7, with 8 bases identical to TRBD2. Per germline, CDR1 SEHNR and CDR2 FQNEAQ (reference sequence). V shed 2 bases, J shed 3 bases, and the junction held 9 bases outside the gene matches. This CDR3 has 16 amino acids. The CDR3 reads CASSLLATSGNYEQYF. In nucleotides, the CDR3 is TGTGCCAGCAGCTTACTTGCAACTAGCGGTAACTACGAGCAGTACTTC. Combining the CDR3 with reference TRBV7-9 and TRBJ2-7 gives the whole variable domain DTGVSQNPRHKITKRGQNVTFRCDPISEHNRLYWYRQTLGQGPEFLTYFQNEAQLEKSRLLSDRFSAERPKGSFSTLEIQRTEQGDSAMYLCASSLLATSGNYEQYFGPGTRLTVT.

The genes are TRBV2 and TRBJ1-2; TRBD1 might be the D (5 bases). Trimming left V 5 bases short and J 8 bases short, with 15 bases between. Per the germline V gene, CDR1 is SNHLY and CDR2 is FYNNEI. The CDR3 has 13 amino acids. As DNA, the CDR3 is TGTGCCAGCAGTCTTCTAACAGGCGGAGGCTACACCTTC. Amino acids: CASSLLTGGGYTF.

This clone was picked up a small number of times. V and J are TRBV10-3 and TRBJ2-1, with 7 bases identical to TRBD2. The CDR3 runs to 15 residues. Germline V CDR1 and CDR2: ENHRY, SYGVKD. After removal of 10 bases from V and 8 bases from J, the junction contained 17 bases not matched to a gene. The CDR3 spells CASTVREGLGDEQFF. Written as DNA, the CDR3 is TGTGCCAGCACGGTCAGGGAGGGCTTGGGAGATGAGCAGTTCTTC.

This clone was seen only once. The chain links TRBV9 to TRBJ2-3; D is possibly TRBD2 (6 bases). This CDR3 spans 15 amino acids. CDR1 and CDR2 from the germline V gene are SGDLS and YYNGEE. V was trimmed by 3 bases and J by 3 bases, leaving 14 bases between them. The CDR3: CASSEEGFRTDTQYF. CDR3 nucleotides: TGTGCCAGCAGCGAGGAGGGGTTTAGGACAGATACGCAGTATTTT. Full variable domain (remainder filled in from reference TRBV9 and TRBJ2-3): DSGVTQTPKHLITATGQRVTLRCSPRSGDLSVYWYQQSLDQGLQFLIQYYNGEERAKGNILERFSAQQFPDLHSELNLSSLELGDSALYFCASSEEGFRTDTQYFGPGTRLTVL.

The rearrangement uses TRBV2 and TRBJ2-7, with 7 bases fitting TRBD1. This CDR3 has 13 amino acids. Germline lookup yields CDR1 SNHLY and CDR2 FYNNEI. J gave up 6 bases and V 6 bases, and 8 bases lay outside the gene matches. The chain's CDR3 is CASRGTGVPEQYF. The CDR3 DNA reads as TGTGCCAGCAGGGGAACAGGGGTACCCGAGCAGTACTTC.